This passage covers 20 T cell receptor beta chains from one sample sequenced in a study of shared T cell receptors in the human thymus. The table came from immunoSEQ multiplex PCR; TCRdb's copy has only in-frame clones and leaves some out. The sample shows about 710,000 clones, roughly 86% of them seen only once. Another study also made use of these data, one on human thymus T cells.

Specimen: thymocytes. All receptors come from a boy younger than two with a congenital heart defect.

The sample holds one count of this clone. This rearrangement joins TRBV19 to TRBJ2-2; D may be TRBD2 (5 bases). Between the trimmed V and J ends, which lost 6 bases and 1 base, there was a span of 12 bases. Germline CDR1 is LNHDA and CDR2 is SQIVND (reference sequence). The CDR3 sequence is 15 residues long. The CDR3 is CASRKTGRNTGELFF. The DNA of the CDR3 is TGTGCCAGTAGAAAAACGGGGAGGAACACCGGGGAGCTGTTTTTT.

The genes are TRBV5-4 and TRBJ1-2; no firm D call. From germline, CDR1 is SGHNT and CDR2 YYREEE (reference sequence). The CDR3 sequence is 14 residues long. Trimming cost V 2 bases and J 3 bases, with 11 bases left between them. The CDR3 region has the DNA TGTGCCAGCAGCTTCAATAGCCGAGACTATGGCTACACCTTC. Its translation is CASSFNSRDYGYTF.

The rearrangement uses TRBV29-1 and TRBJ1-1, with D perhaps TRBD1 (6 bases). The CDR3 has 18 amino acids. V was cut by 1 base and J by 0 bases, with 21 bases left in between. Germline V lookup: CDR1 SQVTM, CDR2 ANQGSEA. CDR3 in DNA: TGCAGCGTTGAAGGGCTCACAGGGATCGTAATTATGAACACTGAAGCTTTCTTT. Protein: CSVEGLTGIVIMNTEAFF.

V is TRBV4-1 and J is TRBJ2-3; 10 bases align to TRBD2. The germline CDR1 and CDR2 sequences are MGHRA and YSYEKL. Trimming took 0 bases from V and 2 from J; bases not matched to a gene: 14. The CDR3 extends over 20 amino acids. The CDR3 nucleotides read TGCGCCAGCAGCCAAGAACAACTAGCGGGGATCCGGGGGCCCACAGATACGCAGTATTTT. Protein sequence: CASSQEQLAGIRGPTDTQYF.

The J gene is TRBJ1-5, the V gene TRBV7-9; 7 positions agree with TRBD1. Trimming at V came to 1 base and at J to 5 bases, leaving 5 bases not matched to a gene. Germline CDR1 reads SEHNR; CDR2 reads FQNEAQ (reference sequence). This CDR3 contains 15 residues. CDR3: CASSLDRGEDQPQHF. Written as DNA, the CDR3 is TGTGCCAGCAGCTTAGACAGGGGTGAGGATCAGCCCCAGCATTTT.

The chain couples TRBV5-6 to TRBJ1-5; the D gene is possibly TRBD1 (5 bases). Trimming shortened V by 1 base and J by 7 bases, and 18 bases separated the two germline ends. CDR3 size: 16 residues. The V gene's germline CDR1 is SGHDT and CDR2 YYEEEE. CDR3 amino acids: CASSLWAGEFGQPQHF. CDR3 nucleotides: TGTGCCAGCAGCTTGTGGGCGGGGGAATTCGGACAGCCCCAGCATTTT.

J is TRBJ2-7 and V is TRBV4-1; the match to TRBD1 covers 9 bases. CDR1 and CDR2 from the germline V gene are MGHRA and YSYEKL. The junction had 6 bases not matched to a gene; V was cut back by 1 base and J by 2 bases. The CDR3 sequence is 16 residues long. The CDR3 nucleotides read TGCGCCAGCAGCCAAGCAAGGGGACAGGGAACCTACGAGCAGTACTTC. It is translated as CASSQARGQGTYEQYF.

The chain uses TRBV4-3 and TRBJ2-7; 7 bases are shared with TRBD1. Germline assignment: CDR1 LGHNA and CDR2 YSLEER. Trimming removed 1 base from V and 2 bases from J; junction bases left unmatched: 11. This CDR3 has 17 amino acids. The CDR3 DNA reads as TGCGCCAGCAGCCAAGCGGGAACCGGGACAGTGCCCTACGAGCAGTACTTC. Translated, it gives CASSQAGTGTVPYEQYF.

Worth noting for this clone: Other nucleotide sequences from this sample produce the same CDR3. This CDR3 reads CASSVVTGELFF. The CDR3 bases are TGTGCCAGCAGCGTAGTTACAGGGGAGCTGTTTTTT. V gene TRBV9 combines with J gene TRBJ2-2, with no clear D. Trimming removed 0 bases at V and 8 bases at J, with 5 bases between. Germline V gene sequence: CDR1 SGDLS, CDR2 YYNGEE. The CDR3 spans 12 residues.

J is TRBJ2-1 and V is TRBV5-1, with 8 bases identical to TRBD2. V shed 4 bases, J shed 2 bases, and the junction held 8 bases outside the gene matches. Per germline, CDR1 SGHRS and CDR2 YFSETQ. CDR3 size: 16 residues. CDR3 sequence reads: CASSPVTSVPYNEQFF. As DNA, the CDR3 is TGCGCCAGCAGCCCTGTGACTAGCGTACCCTACAATGAGCAGTTCTTC.

The CDR3: CASSSREVYEQYF. The DNA of the CDR3 is TGTGCCAGCAGCTCACGAGAGGTTTACGAGCAGTACTTC. This chain uses TRBV7-9 with TRBJ2-7; D remains ambiguous. V was cut by 4 bases and J by 4 bases, with 11 bases left in between. The CDR3 is made up of 13 amino acids. The germline gives CDR1 SEHNR, CDR2 FQNEAQ (reference sequence).

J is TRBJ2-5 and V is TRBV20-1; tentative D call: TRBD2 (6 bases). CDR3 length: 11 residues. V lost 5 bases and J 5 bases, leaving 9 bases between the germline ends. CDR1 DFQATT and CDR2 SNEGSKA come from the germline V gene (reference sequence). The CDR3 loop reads CSAPRGETQYF. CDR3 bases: TGCAGTGCTCCCCGGGGGGAGACCCAGTACTTC.

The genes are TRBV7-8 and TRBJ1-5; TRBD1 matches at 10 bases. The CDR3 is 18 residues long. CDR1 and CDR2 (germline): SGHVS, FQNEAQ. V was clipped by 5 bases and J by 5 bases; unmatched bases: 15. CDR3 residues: CASSPIIAGTGVYQPQHF. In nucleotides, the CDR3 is TGTGCCAGCAGCCCAATTATTGCCGGGACAGGGGTTTATCAGCCCCAGCATTTT.

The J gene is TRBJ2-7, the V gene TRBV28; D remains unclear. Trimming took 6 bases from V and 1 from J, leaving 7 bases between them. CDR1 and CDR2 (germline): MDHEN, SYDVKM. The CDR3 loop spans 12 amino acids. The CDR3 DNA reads TGTGCCAGCAGCCCTGCGTCCTACGAGCAGTACTTC. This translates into CASSPASYEQYF.

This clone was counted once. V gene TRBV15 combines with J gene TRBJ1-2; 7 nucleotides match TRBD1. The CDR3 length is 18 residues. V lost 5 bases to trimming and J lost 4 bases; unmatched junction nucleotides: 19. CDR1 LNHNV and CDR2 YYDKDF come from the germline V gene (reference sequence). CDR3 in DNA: TGTGCCACCAGCGACAGAGGAGATACAGGGGCCCCCATCTATGGCTACACCTTC. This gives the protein CATSDRGDTGAPIYGYTF.

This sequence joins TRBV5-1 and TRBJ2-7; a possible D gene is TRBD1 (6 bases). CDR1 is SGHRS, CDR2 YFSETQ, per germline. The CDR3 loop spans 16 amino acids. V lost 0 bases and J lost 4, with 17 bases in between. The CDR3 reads CASSLGGGRGSYEQYF. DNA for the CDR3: TGCGCCAGCAGCTTGGGAGGGGGTAGGGGATCTTACGAGCAGTACTTC. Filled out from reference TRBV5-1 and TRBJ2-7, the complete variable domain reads KAGVTQTPRYLIKTRGQQVTLSCSPISGHRSVSWYQQTPGQGLQFLFEYFSETQRNKGNFPGRFSGRQFSNSRSEMNVSTLELGDSALYLCASSLGGGRGSYEQYFGPGTRLTVT.

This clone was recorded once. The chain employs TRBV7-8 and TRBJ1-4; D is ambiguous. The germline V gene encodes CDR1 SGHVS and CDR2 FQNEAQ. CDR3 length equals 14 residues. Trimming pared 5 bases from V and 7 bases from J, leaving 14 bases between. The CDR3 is CASSQYSGGEKLFF. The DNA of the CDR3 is TGTGCCAGCAGCCAGTACTCGGGTGGTGAAAAACTGTTTTTT.

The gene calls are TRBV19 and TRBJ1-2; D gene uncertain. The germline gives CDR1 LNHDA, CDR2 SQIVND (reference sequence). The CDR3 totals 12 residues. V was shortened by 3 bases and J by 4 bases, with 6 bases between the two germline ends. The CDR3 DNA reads TGTGCCAGTAGTATGTCGGTCTATGGCTACACCTTC. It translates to CASSMSVYGYTF.

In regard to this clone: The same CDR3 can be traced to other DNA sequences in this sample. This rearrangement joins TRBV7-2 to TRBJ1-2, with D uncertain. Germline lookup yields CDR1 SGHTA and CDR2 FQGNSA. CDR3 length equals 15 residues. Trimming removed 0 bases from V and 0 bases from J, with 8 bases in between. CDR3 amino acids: CASSLAPGANYGYTF. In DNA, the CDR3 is TGTGCCAGCAGCTTAGCCCCTGGAGCTAACTATGGCTACACCTTC.

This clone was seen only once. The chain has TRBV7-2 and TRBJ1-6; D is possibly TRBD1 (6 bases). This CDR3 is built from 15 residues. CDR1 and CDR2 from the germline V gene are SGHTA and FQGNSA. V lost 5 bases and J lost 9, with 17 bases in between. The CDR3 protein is CASSPPDRMSSPLHF. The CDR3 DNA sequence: TGTGCCAGCAGCCCACCCGACAGGATGAGTTCACCCCTCCACTTT.